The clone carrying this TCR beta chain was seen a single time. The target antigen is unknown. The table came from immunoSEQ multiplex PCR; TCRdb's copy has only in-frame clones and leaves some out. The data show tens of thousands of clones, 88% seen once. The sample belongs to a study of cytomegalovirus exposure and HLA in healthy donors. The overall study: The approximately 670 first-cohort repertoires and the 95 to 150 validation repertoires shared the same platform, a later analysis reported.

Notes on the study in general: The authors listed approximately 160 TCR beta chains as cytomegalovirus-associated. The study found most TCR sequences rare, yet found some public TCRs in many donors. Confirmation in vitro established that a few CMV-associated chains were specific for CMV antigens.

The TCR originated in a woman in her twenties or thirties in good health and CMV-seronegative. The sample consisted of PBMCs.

CDR3 sequence (DNA): TGTGCCAGCAGCCCAGGACAGGGGTATGGCTACACCTTC. This translates into CASSPGQGYGYTF. The chain is built from TRBV5-4 and TRBJ1-2; TRBD1 aligns across 9 bases. Trimming at V came to 4 bases and at J to 5 bases, leaving 3 bases not matched to a gene. This CDR3 has 13 residues. Germline V lookup: CDR1 SGHNT, CDR2 YYREEE (reference sequence).